The 9 T cell receptor beta chains below were found in one sample sequenced in a study of shared clonotypes between healthy human individuals. TCRdb keeps only in-frame clones here, not all; method: immunoSEQ multiplex PCR. The data contain 2 million to 3 million clones, more than 85% of them singletons. Sequencing was done on a sample of naive CD4+ T cells from PBMCs. Subset specified: CD45RA+ positively selected. These receptors were taken from a man between 18 and 35 years old in good health. Some clones in this sample may be carry-over from other donors' samples.

This clone has just one count. The chain combines TRBV7-2 with TRBJ1-1; 8 bases are shared with TRBD1. There are 14 residues in the CDR3. CDR1 and CDR2 from the germline V gene are SGHTA and FQGNSA. V was clipped by 6 bases and J by 3 bases; unmatched bases: 6. CDR3 sequence: CASRKTGGDTEAFF. The CDR3 bases are TGTGCCAGCAGAAAAACAGGGGGTGACACTGAAGCTTTCTTT.

The V gene is TRBV9, the J gene TRBJ1-1; possibly TRBD1 for D (6 bases). Germline assignment: CDR1 SGDLS and CDR2 YYNGEE. V was pared by 3 bases and J by 1 base, with 13 bases between. The CDR3 is made up of 15 amino acids. The CDR3 nucleotides are TGTGCCAGCAGCGCTGGACAGACGTCGAACACTGAAGCTTTCTTT. This codes for CASSAGQTSNTEAFF.

This chain links TRBV5-1 with TRBJ2-2, with 9 bases that match TRBD1. The germline V gene has CDR1 SGHRS and CDR2 YFSETQ. The V segment lost 1 base and the J segment 5 bases; nucleotides outside the gene matches: 3. The CDR3 contains 15 residues. The CDR3 protein is CASSLTGGYTGELFF. DNA of the CDR3: TGCGCCAGCAGCTTGACAGGGGGCTATACCGGGGAGCTGTTTTTT. Supplemented by reference TRBV5-1 and TRBJ2-2, the full variable domain reads KAGVTQTPRYLIKTRGQQVTLSCSPISGHRSVSWYQQTPGQGLQFLFEYFSETQRNKGNFPGRFSGRQFSNSRSEMNVSTLELGDSALYLCASSLTGGYTGELFFGEGSRLTVL.

This clone was recorded only once. The CDR3 nucleotides are TGTGCCAGCAGCTTGAGTCTAGCGGGACAAGAGACCCAGTACTTC. Its protein product is CASSLSLAGQETQYF. V gene TRBV5-6 combines with J gene TRBJ2-5, with 9 bases lining up with TRBD2. V gave up 1 base and J gave up 2 bases; unmatched junction bases: 3. Germline V gives CDR1 SGHDT, CDR2 YYEEEE. The CDR3 is made up of 15 amino acids.

CDR3 nucleotides: TGTGCCAGCAGTGAACGGGGGTTGACCCAGCATTTT. As protein: CASSERGLTQHF. The rearrangement links TRBV2 to TRBJ1-5; D perhaps matches TRBD1 (5 bases). The CDR3 consists of 12 residues. Germline lookup yields CDR1 SNHLY and CDR2 FYNNEI. V lost 2 bases and J 11 bases, leaving 10 bases between the germline ends.

The chain is built from TRBV30 and TRBJ2-3, with D possibly being TRBD2 (6 bases). Between the trimmed V and J ends, which lost 0 bases and 3 bases, there was a span of 19 bases. CDR3 length equals 17 residues. CDR1 is GTSNPN, CDR2 SVGIG, per germline (reference sequence). The CDR3 is CAWSVWGGAKFTDTQYF. The CDR3 nucleotides are TGTGCCTGGAGTGTATGGGGCGGGGCCAAGTTTACAGATACGCAGTATTTT.

The chain uses TRBV7-9 and TRBJ2-2; D gene unclear. The CDR3 consists of 18 residues. Trimming cost V 5 bases and J 3 bases, with 22 bases left between them. Germline V gives CDR1 SEHNR, CDR2 FQNEAQ (reference sequence). The CDR3 here is CASSDSAARIAYTGELFF. The CDR3 DNA sequence: TGTGCCAGCAGCGACTCCGCTGCGAGGATAGCTTACACCGGGGAGCTGTTTTTT.

V usage is TRBV10-2 and J usage is TRBJ1-2; D gene uncertain. Trimming took off 4 bases at V and 1 base at J, with 10 bases between the two ends. From germline, CDR1 is WSHSY and CDR2 SAAADI. The CDR3 covers 14 residues. CDR3 bases: TGCGCCAGCAGTGCCAGGAGGGATAACTATGGCTACACCTTC. Protein product: CASSARRDNYGYTF.

V is TRBV21-1 and J is TRBJ2-2. TRBV21-1 is assigned pseudogene status. The CDR3 length is 15 residues. CDR3 loop: CASSNGAFDTGELFF. The DNA of the CDR3 is TGTGCCAGCAGCAATGGTGCCTTCGACACCGGGGAGCTGTTTTTT.